The clone carrying this T cell receptor (beta chain) was counted once. Its antigen is unidentified. The data were obtained in a study of cytomegalovirus exposure and HLA in healthy donors. CDR3 size: 15 residues. Deletions cut 8 bases from V and 2 bases from J, with 16 bases between. Looked up from germline, CDR1 is LNHDA and CDR2 is SQIVND (reference sequence). Study observations and caveats: An Asian-associated ancestry cluster reportedly showed fewer N-insertions than the roughly 670-donor mean in a later analysis. The only immune exposure information that was available was CMV serostatus. Common viral pathogens seemed to be connected with several of the most significant clusters, according to a later analysis. A later analysis, which compared TCR beta chains of equal frequency, found the HLA-associated ones more clonally expanded.

This PCR relied on a set of 60 Vbeta primers and 13 Jbeta primers. Produced via immunoSEQ multiplex PCR; TCRdb's table is partial and in-frame only. The repertoire holds about 98,000 clones, with around 68% as singletons. Sequencing input: PBMCs. The V and J genes are TRBV19 and TRBJ1-5, with a weak D call TRBD1 (5 bases). The sequence derives from a man aged 45-65 years in good health and CMV-seronegative. The CDR3 spells CASRLEGFGNQPQHF. CDR3 nucleotide sequence: TGTGCCAGTCGATTGGAGGGGTTCGGCAATCAGCCCCAGCATTTT.